Listed here are 20 T cell receptor beta chains from one sample, sequenced in a study of blood T cell repertoires in COVID-19. Repertoires were generated with immunoSEQ multiplex PCR, while TCRdb's copy carries only in-frame clones and drops some. The sample comprises under 130,000 clones, more than 80% of which are singletons, and about 32% rests with the top ten. Sequencing was performed on peripheral blood. These receptors were taken from a woman over 75 with acute or convalescent COVID-19.

The rearrangement uses TRBV7-2 and TRBJ2-2, with D possibly being TRBD2 (6 bases). V was shortened by 5 bases and J by 7 bases, with 14 bases between the two germline ends. The V gene's germline CDR1 is SGHTA and CDR2 FQGNSA. This CDR3 contains 14 residues. This chain's CDR3 is CASSPRLVVGELFF. DNA of the CDR3: TGTGCCAGCAGCCCCAGACTAGTTGTCGGGGAGCTGTTTTTT.

This clone was found once. The chain couples TRBV5-1 to TRBJ1-1, with D possibly being TRBD1 (6 bases). This CDR3 spans 14 amino acids. V was clipped by 2 bases and J by 1 base, with 9 bases between them. Per the germline V gene, CDR1 is SGHRS and CDR2 is YFSETQ. CDR3 region: CASSFSQGNTEAFF. DNA for the CDR3: TGCGCCAGCAGCTTTTCACAGGGGAACACTGAAGCTTTCTTT. Filled out from reference TRBV5-1 and TRBJ1-1, the complete variable domain reads KAGVTQTPRYLIKTRGQQVTLSCSPISGHRSVSWYQQTPGQGLQFLFEYFSETQRNKGNFPGRFSGRQFSNSRSEMNVSTLELGDSALYLCASSFSQGNTEAFFGQGTRLTVV.

The chain uses TRBV2 and TRBJ2-5; 9 bases match TRBD2. Germline CDR1 SNHLY, CDR2 FYNNEI. There are 13 residues in the CDR3. After removal of 4 bases from V and 10 bases from J, the junction contained 7 bases not matched to a gene. The CDR3 DNA reads TGTGCCAGCAGTGTAGCCGGGACTAGCCACCAGTACTTC. Encoded protein: CASSVAGTSHQYF.

The chain employs TRBV7-9 and TRBJ2-7, with 9 bases matching TRBD1. The CDR3 consists of 17 residues. V lost 1 base and J lost 2; bases outside the gene matches: 9. CDR1 is SEHNR and CDR2 is FQNEAQ in the germline V gene (reference sequence). As DNA, the CDR3 is TGTGCCAGCAGCTTAGGGGGAGCGGGGACAGGGCCCTACGAGCAGTACTTC. The encoded protein is CASSLGGAGTGPYEQYF.

This sequence joins TRBV5-4 and TRBJ2-7; 7 bases align to TRBD2. The CDR3 consists of 16 residues. V dropped 2 bases and J dropped 1; count of bases not matched to a gene: 9. Per germline, CDR1 SGHNT and CDR2 YYREEE (reference sequence). CDR3 DNA: TGTGCCAGCAGCTTTGGGACTAAAGCGGTATCCTACGAGCAGTACTTC. Translated, it gives CASSFGTKAVSYEQYF.

This chain uses TRBV4-3 with TRBJ1-3; TRBD1 matches 8 bases. Germline CDR1 is LGHNA and CDR2 is YSLEER. The CDR3 spans 15 residues. Trimming removed 0 bases from V and 4 bases from J; junction bases left unmatched: 2. The CDR3 region has the DNA TGCGCCAGCAGCCAAGAACCAGGGGGCGGAAACACCATATATTTT. Translation: CASSQEPGGGNTIYF.

The chain combines TRBV6-1 with TRBJ1-2; D possibly corresponds to TRBD1 (6 bases). CDR1 and CDR2 from the germline V gene are MNHNS and SASEGT. CDR3 size: 13 residues. V gave up 2 bases and J gave up 4 bases, with 8 bases separating them. CDR3 loop: CASSETRGYGYTF. CDR3 coding DNA: TGTGCCAGCAGTGAAACCAGGGGCTATGGCTACACCTTC.

V and J are TRBV5-4 and TRBJ2-1; 15 positions agree with TRBD2. CDR1 is SGHNT and CDR2 is YYREEE in the germline V gene (reference sequence). V was clipped by 0 bases and J by 5 bases; unmatched bases: 0. The CDR3 is made up of 16 amino acids. The CDR3 coding sequence is TGTGCCAGCAGCTTGGGGACTAGCGGGGGGGACAATGAGCAGTTCTTC. Translated: CASSLGTSGGDNEQFF.

This rearrangement joins TRBV27 to TRBJ1-1; 11 bases are a match to TRBD1. Germline lookup yields CDR1 MNHEY and CDR2 SMNVEV (reference sequence). With 8 bases clipped from V and 2 bases from J, the junction kept 10 bases outside the gene matches. The CDR3 length is 16 residues. The CDR3 reads CASYYYWTGGNTEAFF. The DNA of the CDR3 is TGTGCCAGCTACTACTATTGGACAGGGGGCAACACTGAAGCTTTCTTT.

V is TRBV30 and J is TRBJ1-2; D is undetermined. The germline V gene has CDR1 GTSNPN and CDR2 SVGIG (reference sequence). The ends were cut back, 0 bases at V and 8 bases at J, with 7 bases in the middle. The CDR3 loop spans 11 amino acids. The CDR3 loop is CAWSVTEGYTF. CDR3 DNA sequence: TGTGCCTGGAGTGTAACAGAGGGCTACACCTTC.

The V call is TRBV28, the J call TRBJ2-1, with D tentatively TRBD1 (6 bases). Trimming removed 4 bases from V and 3 bases from J, with 10 bases in between. The CDR3 has 14 amino acids. The germline V gene has CDR1 MDHEN and CDR2 SYDVKM. The CDR3 loop reads CASSSRGFYNEQFF. The CDR3, as DNA: TGTGCCAGCAGTTCCAGGGGATTCTACAATGAGCAGTTCTTC.

This chain links TRBV6-6 with TRBJ1-2; D call uncertain. The CDR3 extends over 12 amino acids. Germline V lookup: CDR1 MNHNY, CDR2 SVGAGI (reference sequence). The V end lost 4 bases, the J end lost 7 bases, and 10 bases lay between the germline ends. The CDR3 coding sequence is TGTGCCAGCAGTTGGAGGGAGAGTGGCTACACCTTC. Amino acids: CASSWRESGYTF.

This clone was detected only once. The J gene is TRBJ2-1, the V gene TRBV6-5; the match to TRBD1 covers 11 bases. Germline V gene lookup returns CDR1 MNHEY and CDR2 SVGAGI. CDR3 size: 14 residues. Germline trimming cut 5 bases from V and 12 bases from J; bases unmatched to any gene: 9. DNA for the CDR3: TGTGCCAGCAGTCGGGACAGGGGGACCAGTGGGCAGTTCTTC. This encodes CASSRDRGTSGQFF.

The chain is built from TRBV7-9 and TRBJ2-2; D possibly corresponds to TRBD1 (6 bases). The germline gives CDR1 SEHNR, CDR2 FQNEAQ (reference sequence). The CDR3 extends over 15 amino acids. The V end was cut by 1 base, the J end by 0 bases, with 6 bases between. Here the CDR3 DNA reads TGTGCCAGCAGCTTAGGACAGGCGAACACCGGGGAGCTGTTTTTT. Translated, it gives CASSLGQANTGELFF.

V and J are TRBV12-3 or TRBV12-4 and TRBJ2-7; no definite D call. V dropped 6 bases and J dropped 5 bases, with 14 bases sitting between them. There are 13 residues in the CDR3. CDR3 region: CASSLRLPHEQYF. CDR3 sequence (DNA): TGTGCCAGCAGCCTCAGGCTTCCCCACGAGCAGTACTTC.

V is TRBV18 and J is TRBJ1-4; weak D call: TRBD1 (6 bases). The V end was cut by 3 bases, the J end by 0 bases, with 11 bases between. The V gene's germline CDR1 is KGHSH and CDR2 LQKENI. The CDR3 spans 16 residues. The CDR3 protein is CASSPLGGATNEKLFF. CDR3 in DNA: TGTGCCAGCTCACCCCTTGGGGGCGCAACTAATGAAAAACTGTTTTTT.

V is TRBV9 and J is TRBJ2-2; 12 positions match TRBD2. V dropped 4 bases and J dropped 1; count of bases not matched to a gene: 5. CDR3 length: 17 amino acids. CDR1 is SGDLS, CDR2 YYNGEE, per germline. The CDR3 protein is CASSLLGLAGNTGELFF. Written as DNA, the CDR3 is TGTGCCAGCAGCCTTTTGGGACTAGCGGGGAACACCGGGGAGCTGTTTTTT. Full variable domain (rest looked up from reference TRBV9 and TRBJ2-2): DSGVTQTPKHLITATGQRVTLRCSPRSGDLSVYWYQQSLDQGLQFLIQYYNGEERAKGNILERFSAQQFPDLHSELNLSSLELGDSALYFCASSLLGLAGNTGELFFGEGSRLTVL.

The chain joins TRBV9 to TRBJ1-3; perhaps TRBD1 as D (5 bases). Per the germline V gene, CDR1 is SGDLS and CDR2 is YYNGEE. With 3 bases removed from V and 0 bases from J, the gap between germline ends came to 22 bases. This CDR3 comprises 19 residues. The CDR3 region is CASSAQRPGRLNSGNTIYF. The CDR3, as DNA: TGTGCCAGCAGCGCCCAGAGGCCAGGGCGCCTAAACTCTGGAAACACCATATATTTT.

J is TRBJ2-7 and V is TRBV9; 9 bases fit TRBD1. In germline, CDR1 is SGDLS, CDR2 YYNGEE. V gave up 4 bases and J gave up 2 bases; unmatched junction bases: 10. The CDR3 runs to 16 residues. The CDR3 here is CASSQTPGTGPYEQYF. CDR3 sequence (DNA): TGTGCCAGCAGCCAGACCCCGGGGACAGGGCCCTACGAGCAGTACTTC.

Concerning this clone itself: The same CDR3 is also encoded by other DNA sequences in this sample. This chain joins TRBV27 and TRBJ2-7; D not certain. V gave up 4 bases and J gave up 3 bases, with 4 bases separating them. The length of the CDR3 is 11 residues. From germline, CDR1 is MNHEY and CDR2 SMNVEV (reference sequence). The CDR3 DNA reads TGTGCCAGCAGTTCAAACTACGAGCAGTACTTC. Protein: CASSSNYEQYF.